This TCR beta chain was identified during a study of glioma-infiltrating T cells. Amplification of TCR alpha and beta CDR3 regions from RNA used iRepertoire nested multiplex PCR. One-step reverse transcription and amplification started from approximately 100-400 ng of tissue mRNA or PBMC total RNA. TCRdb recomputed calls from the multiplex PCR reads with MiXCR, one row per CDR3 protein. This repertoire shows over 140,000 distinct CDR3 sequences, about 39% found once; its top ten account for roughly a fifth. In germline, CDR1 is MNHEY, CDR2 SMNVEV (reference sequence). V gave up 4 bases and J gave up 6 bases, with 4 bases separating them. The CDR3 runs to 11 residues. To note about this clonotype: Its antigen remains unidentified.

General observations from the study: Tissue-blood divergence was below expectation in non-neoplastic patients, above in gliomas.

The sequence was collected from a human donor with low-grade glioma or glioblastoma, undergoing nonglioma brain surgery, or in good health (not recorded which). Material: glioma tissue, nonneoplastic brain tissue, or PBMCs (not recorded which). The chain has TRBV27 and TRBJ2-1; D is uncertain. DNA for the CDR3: TGTGCCAGCAGTTGGCCCAATGAGCAGTTCTTC. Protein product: CASSWPNEQFF.